The rows below give T cell receptor beta chains drawn from one sample of a study of identifying expanded T cells in peripheral blood. Using immunoSEQ multiplex PCR, the repertoire was profiled, and TCRdb retains in-frame clones only, with some absent. The repertoire consists of under 100,000 clones, with about 85% occurring once and the leading ten covering 3.5% to 5.5%. The sample consisted of blood. Source of these receptors: a person aged 18-69 years in good health. The CDR3 runs from the conserved cysteine through the conserved F or W. D genes are given only for firm matches. Expanded clones get a size class; other rows say once, few or many, or leave the size out.

j_gene | v_gene | abundance | d_gene | len | CDR3nt | CDR3aa
TRBJ2-2 | TRBV4-1 | NA | TRBD1 | 16 | TGCGCCAGCAGGGTTCCGGACAGGGGAGGTACCGGGGAGCTGTTTTTT | CASRVPDRGGTGELFF
TRBJ1-4 | TRBV6-1 | NA | NA | 14 | TGTGCCAGCAAGGTCGGCGGTTCTGGTGAAAAACTGTTTTTT | CASKVGGSGEKLFF
TRBJ1-2 | TRBV9 | once | NA | 12 | TGTGCCAGCAGCGTAGGAGGGCTTGGCTACACCTTC | CASSVGGLGYTF
TRBJ1-5 | TRBV28 | NA | TRBD1 | 21 | TGTGCCAGCAGTTCTGAAGTTAGCGGGAGAGCTCACACAGGGGGCAATCAGCCCCAGCATTTT | CASSSEVSGRAHTGGNQPQHF
TRBJ1-3 | TRBV13 | NA | NA | 14 | TGTGCCAGCAGCTCTAACTCTCAGGGGAACACCATATATTTT | CASSSNSQGNTIYF
TRBJ2-6 | TRBV11-2 | NA | NA | 16 | TGTGCCAGCAGCTTAGATGGCATTGCTGGGGCCAACGTCCTGACTTTC | CASSLDGIAGANVLTF
TRBJ1-2 | TRBV19 | NA | NA | 13 | TGTGCCACCCAAGAGGGGGTTCTGCGTGGCTACACCTTC | CATQEGVLRGYTF
TRBJ2-7 | TRBV11-2 | NA | TRBD1 | 15 | TGTGCCAGCAGCCTATTCGTAGGGGGCATCTACGAGCAGTACTTC | CASSLFVGGIYEQYF
TRBJ1-1 | TRBV29-1 | NA | NA | 13 | TGCAGCGTTGTAGGGACGGCGAACACTGAAGCTTTCTTT | CSVVGTANTEAFF
TRBJ1-2 | TRBV4-3 | once | NA | 16 | TGCGCCAGCAGCCAAGATACAACCTCCAAGCGCTATGGCTACACCTTC | CASSQDTTSKRYGYTF
TRBJ1-3 | TRBV5-6 | few | NA | 11 | TGTGCCAGCGAAACGGGAAACACCATATATTTT | CASETGNTIYF
TRBJ1-2 | TRBV7-6 | NA | NA | 14 | TGTGCCAGCAGCTTAACCTCGGGGACCTATGGCTACACCTTC | CASSLTSGTYGYTF
TRBJ2-3 | TRBV6-5 | NA | TRBD1 | 15 | TGTGCCAGCAGTTACCTCAGGGGGCCCGGAGATACGCAGTATTTT | CASSYLRGPGDTQYF
TRBJ2-3 | TRBV7-2 | once | TRBD1 | 13 | TGTGCCAGCAGCTTCACCCCGACAGGGGGAAAGTATTTT | CASSFTPTGGKYF
TRBJ1-4 | TRBV9 | NA | NA | 13 | TGTGCCAGCAGTATGGCGGAAAATGAAAAACTGTTTTTT | CASSMAENEKLFF
TRBJ1-1 | TRBV5-1 | NA | NA | 15 | TGCGCCAGCAGATTGTTAGGGACGGCGAACACTGAAGCTTTCTTT | CASRLLGTANTEAFF
TRBJ1-2 | TRBV10-1 | few | NA | 13 | TGCGCCAGCAGTGAGAACGGATACTATGGCTACACCTTC | CASSENGYYGYTF
TRBJ2-5 | TRBV4-3 | NA | NA | 15 | TGCGCCAGCAGCCAATCACCATCAGGAACGGAGACCCAGTACTTC | CASSQSPSGTETQYF
TRBJ2-7 | TRBV28 | NA | TRBD2 | 15 | TGTGCCAGCAGTTCCCCTAGCGGGGGGGCTGGGGAGCAGTACTTC | CASSSPSGGAGEQYF
TRBJ2-1 | TRBV27 | once | TRBD2 | 15 | TGTGCCAGCAGGACGGGACTAGGAGGGGGTAGGGAGCAGTTCTTC | CASRTGLGGGREQFF
TRBJ2-2 | TRBV7-9 | few | NA | 10 | TGTGCCAGCTTCCCAGGGGAGCTGTTTTTT | CASFPGELFF
TRBJ1-3 | TRBV6-5 | NA | NA | 16 | TGTGCCAGCAGTTTCACGAGACAGAGCTCTGGAAACACCATATATTTT | CASSFTRQSSGNTIYF
TRBJ1-2 | TRBV6-5 | NA | TRBD1 | 14 | TGTGCCAGCACCCCGGGACAGGGCGGATATGGCTACACCTTC | CASTPGQGGYGYTF
TRBJ2-5 | TRBV18 | NA | NA | 17 | TGTGCCAGCTCACCACTTTCGTCCGGGGGCAGGGGAGAGACCCAGTACTTC | CASSPLSSGGRGETQYF
TRBJ2-7 | TRBV19 | NA | NA | 12 | TGTGCCAGTAGGGGGGACGGCTACGAGCAGTACTTC | CASRGDGYEQYF
TRBJ2-7 | TRBV29-1 | NA | TRBD1 | 15 | TGCAGCGTCGGACCGGGACAGGTCCCCTCCTACGAGCAGTACTTC | CSVGPGQVPSYEQYF
TRBJ2-5 | TRBV19 | NA | TRBD1 | 14 | TGTGCCAGTAGTCCGTGGGACAGACAAGAGACCCAGTACTTC | CASSPWDRQETQYF
TRBJ1-1 | TRBV7-2 | few | NA | 12 | TGTGCCAGCAGCTCATATTACACTGAAGCTTTCTTT | CASSSYYTEAFF
TRBJ2-6 | TRBV18 | NA | NA | 17 | TGTGCCAGCTCACCATTCGCGGCCGTCTCTGGGGCCAACGTCCTGACTTTC | CASSPFAAVSGANVLTF
TRBJ2-6 | TRBV11-3 | NA | NA | 13 | TGTGCCACCAGGGGGGCTGGGGCCAACGTCCTGACTTTC | CATRGAGANVLTF
TRBJ2-7 | TRBV11-2 | few | NA | 14 | TGTGCCAGCAGCTTCAACACTGGGTGGGAGGAGCAGTACTTC | CASSFNTGWEEQYF